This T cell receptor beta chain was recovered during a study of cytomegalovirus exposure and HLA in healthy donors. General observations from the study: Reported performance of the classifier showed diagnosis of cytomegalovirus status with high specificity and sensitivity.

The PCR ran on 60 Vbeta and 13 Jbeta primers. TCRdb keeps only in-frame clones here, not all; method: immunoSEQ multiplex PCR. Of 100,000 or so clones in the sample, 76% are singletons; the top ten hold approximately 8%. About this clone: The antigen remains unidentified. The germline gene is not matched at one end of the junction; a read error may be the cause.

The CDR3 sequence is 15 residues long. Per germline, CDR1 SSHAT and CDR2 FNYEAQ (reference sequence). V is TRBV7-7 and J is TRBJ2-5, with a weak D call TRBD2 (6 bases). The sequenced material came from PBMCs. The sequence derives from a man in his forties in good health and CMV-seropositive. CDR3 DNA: TGTGCTAGCAGCTTAGCAGGTAGCGGCCAAGAGACCCAGTACTTC. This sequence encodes CASSLAGSGQETQYF. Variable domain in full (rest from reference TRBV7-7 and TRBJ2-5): GAGVSQSPRYKVTKRGQDVTLRCDPISSHATLYWYQQALGQGPEFLTYFNYEAQPDKSGLPSDRFSAERPEGSISTLTIQRTEQRDSAMYRCASSLAGSGQETQYFGPGTRLLVL.